This T cell receptor beta chain came from a study of graft-versus-host responses after intestinal transplantation. Study details: Anti-thymocyte globulin induction was given to all recipients, followed by tacrolimus and steroids for around three years. Broader study findings: The marrow of recipients harbored GvH clones, and ileum or blood showed some of them first. Some patients had graft-donor T cell macrochimerism, and their allografts showed high graft-versus-host to host-versus-graft clonal ratios.

The plating included roughly 200,000 irradiated, violet-dye-labeled stimulator cells together with roughly 200,000 CFSE-labeled responder cells. A sort after the reaction isolated proliferating CFSE-low CD3+CD4+ and CD3+CD8+ responders. V was cut by 7 bases and J by 2 bases, with 6 bases left in between. Per germline, CDR1 SGHTA and CDR2 FQGTGA. CDR3 size: 11 residues. Sequencing used immunoSEQ multiplex PCR; TCRdb keeps in-frame clones, though not all of them. This sample has around 21,000 clones; 30% to 40% occur once, and the top ten carry roughly 9.2%. This TCR came from a human patient who received an intestinal transplant. The gene calls are TRBV7-3 and TRBJ2-7; D remains unclear. The sample was alloreactive CD8+ T cells from a mixed lymphocyte reaction culture, taken before intestinal transplant. The subset was: CFSE-low proliferating T cells sorted from roughly six-day pre-transplant mixed lymphocyte reaction (GvH or HvG direction). The CDR3 here is CASTNTYEQYF. The CDR3 DNA sequence: TGTGCCAGCACCAATACCTACGAGCAGTACTTC.